The rows below give T cell receptor beta chains drawn from one sample of a study of T cells in Graves' hyperthyroidism and ophthalmopathy. TCRdb called the multiplex PCR reads again in MiXCR, with one record for every CDR3 protein. The sample comprises about 740,000 distinct CDR3 sequences, approximately 15% of which are singletons, and roughly 10% rests with the top ten. What was sequenced was blood. Receptor source: a woman between 18 and 29 years old with Graves' hyperthyroidism. CDR3s include the opening cysteine and the closing phenylalanine or tryptophan. D genes are given only for firm matches. Not every row has a clone size; where given, it reads once, few, many or a size class.

cdr3_length: 15
clone_size: -
j_call: TRBJ2-2
v_call: TRBV11-2
d_call: -
cdr3_aa: CASSFNPGITGELFF

cdr3_length: 14
clone_size: many
j_call: TRBJ2-7
v_call: TRBV7-2
d_call: -
cdr3_aa: CASSLAGPNYEQYF

cdr3_length: 14
clone_size: many
j_call: TRBJ2-1
v_call: TRBV7-9
d_call: -
cdr3_aa: CASSNRVTYNEQFF

cdr3_length: 12
clone_size: many
j_call: TRBJ1-1
v_call: TRBV2
d_call: TRBD1
cdr3_aa: CASSLDRGKAFF

cdr3_length: 13
clone_size: many
j_call: TRBJ2-7
v_call: TRBV7-9
d_call: TRBD2
cdr3_aa: CASGASGSYEQYF

cdr3_length: 19
clone_size: many
j_call: TRBJ2-3
v_call: TRBV20-1
d_call: TRBD2
cdr3_aa: CSARGRAGGGRAGTDTQYF

cdr3_length: 17
clone_size: few
j_call: TRBJ2-1
v_call: TRBV11-3
d_call: -
cdr3_aa: CASSLELLALPRNEQFF

cdr3_length: 15
clone_size: -
j_call: TRBJ2-1
v_call: TRBV7-9
d_call: TRBD2
cdr3_aa: CASSLPRLAEVEQFF

cdr3_length: 13
clone_size: few
j_call: TRBJ2-3
v_call: TRBV13
d_call: -
cdr3_aa: CASSMDSADTQYF

cdr3_length: 16
clone_size: many
j_call: TRBJ1-2
v_call: TRBV6-5
d_call: TRBD1
cdr3_aa: CASSYGDITGEDGYTF

cdr3_length: 14
clone_size: many
j_call: TRBJ2-7
v_call: TRBV7-8
d_call: -
cdr3_aa: CASSLTRASNEQYF

cdr3_length: 17
clone_size: -
j_call: TRBJ2-2
v_call: TRBV3-1
d_call: -
cdr3_aa: CASSQASAWENTGELFF

cdr3_length: 15
clone_size: few
j_call: TRBJ2-1
v_call: TRBV12-3/TRBV12-4
d_call: TRBD1
cdr3_aa: CASSPRTGGDYEQFF

cdr3_length: 15
clone_size: few
j_call: TRBJ2-4
v_call: TRBV20-1
d_call: -
cdr3_aa: CSARVGPIAKNIQYF

cdr3_length: 14
clone_size: many
j_call: TRBJ1-1
v_call: TRBV7-9
d_call: -
cdr3_aa: CASSRRGENTEAFF

cdr3_length: 16
clone_size: few
j_call: TRBJ2-1
v_call: TRBV9
d_call: TRBD2
cdr3_aa: CASSVEGTRMWNEQFF

cdr3_length: 14
clone_size: -
j_call: TRBJ1-1
v_call: TRBV6-1
d_call: TRBD1
cdr3_aa: CATNRGQGTGWAFF

cdr3_length: 14
clone_size: few
j_call: TRBJ2-7
v_call: TRBV19
d_call: -
cdr3_aa: CASSRRAGYHEQYF

cdr3_length: 14
clone_size: many
j_call: TRBJ2-7
v_call: TRBV30
d_call: -
cdr3_aa: CAWSGGRIPYEQYF

cdr3_length: 16
clone_size: many
j_call: TRBJ2-1
v_call: TRBV11-2
d_call: -
cdr3_aa: CASSLDQSKGNNEQFF

cdr3_length: 16
clone_size: -
j_call: TRBJ2-2
v_call: TRBV30
d_call: TRBD2
cdr3_aa: CAFAPTSGKNTGELFF

cdr3_length: 14
clone_size: few
j_call: TRBJ2-1
v_call: TRBV20-1
d_call: -
cdr3_aa: CSARPGRSYNEQFF

cdr3_length: 13
clone_size: -
j_call: TRBJ2-5
v_call: TRBV29-1
d_call: -
cdr3_aa: CSVESLPGETQYF

cdr3_length: 13
clone_size: many
j_call: TRBJ2-7
v_call: TRBV5-5
d_call: TRBD2
cdr3_aa: CASSLTSGHEQYF

cdr3_length: 15
clone_size: few
j_call: TRBJ2-5
v_call: TRBV28
d_call: -
cdr3_aa: CASTPGDLYQETQYF

cdr3_length: 20
clone_size: -
j_call: TRBJ2-3
v_call: TRBV6-5
d_call: TRBD2
cdr3_aa: CASSYSGTSGRPTRTDTQYF

cdr3_length: 15
clone_size: few
j_call: TRBJ2-7
v_call: TRBV9
d_call: TRBD2
cdr3_aa: CASSVLSGGRDEQYF

cdr3_length: 11
clone_size: many
j_call: TRBJ2-5
v_call: TRBV7-9
d_call: -
cdr3_aa: CASSQGRTQYF

cdr3_length: 17
clone_size: few
j_call: TRBJ1-2
v_call: TRBV29-1
d_call: TRBD1
cdr3_aa: CSVRGRGQRETNYGYTF

cdr3_length: 13
clone_size: -
j_call: TRBJ1-5
v_call: TRBV2
d_call: -
cdr3_aa: CASMRGEGQPQHF

cdr3_length: 16
clone_size: many
j_call: TRBJ2-7
v_call: TRBV7-2
d_call: TRBD2
cdr3_aa: CASSLTGLAGAIRQYF

cdr3_length: 14
clone_size: many
j_call: TRBJ2-3
v_call: TRBV6-1
d_call: -
cdr3_aa: CASRTSLGRYTQYF

cdr3_length: 16
clone_size: -
j_call: TRBJ1-5
v_call: TRBV20-1
d_call: -
cdr3_aa: CSASNPGLDSNQPQHF

cdr3_length: 12
clone_size: -
j_call: TRBJ1-1
v_call: TRBV20-1
d_call: -
cdr3_aa: CSAGGGMTEAFF

cdr3_length: 14
clone_size: many
j_call: TRBJ2-3
v_call: TRBV6-1
d_call: -
cdr3_aa: CASSEGVPMGTQYF